The 7 T cell receptor beta chains reported below all come from one sample, sequenced in a study of cytotoxic CD8 clonotypes in ibrutinib-treated CLL. The repertoire was sequenced with immunoSEQ multiplex PCR; TCRdb's copy has only in-frame clones and lacks some. The sample yields about 160,000 clones, roughly four fifths seen once. The sequencing here drew on PBMCs, taken after 12 months of ibrutinib treatment. The receptors here all came from a human donor with chronic lymphocytic leukemia.

The chain joins TRBV2 to TRBJ2-7; 13 nucleotides match TRBD2. CDR3 length: 13 amino acids. CDR1 is SNHLY and CDR2 is FYNNEI in the germline V gene. V lost 8 bases, J lost 4 bases, and 2 bases stayed unmatched. CDR3 DNA: TGTGCCAGCCGACTAGCGGGGGGTTACGAGCAGTACTTC. It specifies CASRLAGGYEQYF.

The chain's CDR3 is CASSPFRDRTYGYTF. CDR3 nucleotides: TGTGCCAGCAGTCCGTTCCGGGACAGGACGTATGGCTACACCTTC. The rearrangement uses TRBV27 and TRBJ1-2; 8 bases agree with TRBD1. J gave up 5 bases and V 5 bases, and 10 bases lay outside the gene matches. The CDR3 is made up of 15 amino acids. The germline V gene encodes CDR1 MNHEY and CDR2 SMNVEV (reference sequence).

This chain joins TRBV28 and TRBJ2-7, with D tentatively TRBD1 (5 bases). The CDR3 spans 14 residues. The V gene lost 2 bases and the J gene lost 3 bases, with 11 bases spanning the gap. Germline V lookup: CDR1 MDHEN, CDR2 SYDVKM. CDR3 bases: TGTGCCAGCAGTTTAGCAACCAGGGACTACGAGCAGTACTTC. It translates to CASSLATRDYEQYF.

The chain recombines TRBV2 with TRBJ1-1; no clear D. The CDR3 runs to 14 residues. CDR1 and CDR2 (germline): SNHLY, FYNNEI. V was cut by 6 bases and J by 0 bases, with 11 bases left in between. This CDR3 is CASRARDLNTEAFF. The DNA of the CDR3 is TGTGCCAGCAGGGCCCGGGATTTGAACACTGAAGCTTTCTTT.

V gene TRBV28 combines with J gene TRBJ2-2; 8 nucleotides align to TRBD2. CDR1 is MDHEN and CDR2 is SYDVKM in the germline V gene. Trimming at V came to 2 bases and at J to 9 bases, leaving 11 bases not matched to a gene. The CDR3 spans 16 residues. CDR3 loop: CASSLGGGFPSWELFF. DNA for the CDR3: TGTGCCAGCAGTTTAGGCGGGGGGTTCCCGTCGTGGGAGCTGTTTTTT. The full variable domain, in which reference TRBV28 and TRBJ2-2 provide the parts outside the CDR3, is DVKVTQSSRYLVKRTGEKVFLECVQDMDHENMFWYRQDPGLGLRLIYFSYDVKMKEKGDIPEGYSVSREKKERFSLILESASTNQTSMYLCASSLGGGFPSWELFFGEGSRLTVL.

V and J are TRBV30 and TRBJ2-1; 7 nucleotides align to TRBD2. This CDR3 has 12 amino acids. Looked up from germline, CDR1 is GTSNPN and CDR2 is SVGIG (reference sequence). The V gene end was trimmed by 2 bases and the J gene end by 8 bases; junction bases not matched to a gene: 3. CDR3 loop: CAWSHGGDEQFF. The CDR3, as DNA: TGTGCCTGGAGTCATGGGGGGGATGAGCAGTTCTTC.

The rearrangement joins TRBV5-6 to TRBJ2-4; 8 nucleotides line up with TRBD2. J gave up 7 bases and V 3 bases, and 9 bases lay outside the gene matches. The CDR3 has 15 residues. In germline, CDR1 is SGHDT, CDR2 YYEEEE. DNA of the CDR3: TGTGCCAGCAGCTACCCCAGCGGGAGCGAGAACATTCAGTACTTC. Amino acids: CASSYPSGSENIQYF.